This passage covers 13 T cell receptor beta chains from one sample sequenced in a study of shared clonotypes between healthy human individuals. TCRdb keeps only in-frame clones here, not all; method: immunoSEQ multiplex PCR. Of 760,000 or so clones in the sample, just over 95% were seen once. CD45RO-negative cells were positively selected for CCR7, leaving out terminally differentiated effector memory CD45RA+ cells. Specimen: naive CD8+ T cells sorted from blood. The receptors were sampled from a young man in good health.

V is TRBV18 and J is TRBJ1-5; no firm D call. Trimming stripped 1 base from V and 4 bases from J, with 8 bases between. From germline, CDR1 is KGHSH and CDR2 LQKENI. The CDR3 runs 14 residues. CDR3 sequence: CASSPQTDNQPQHF. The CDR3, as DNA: TGTGCCAGCTCACCACAAACGGATAATCAGCCCCAGCATTTT.

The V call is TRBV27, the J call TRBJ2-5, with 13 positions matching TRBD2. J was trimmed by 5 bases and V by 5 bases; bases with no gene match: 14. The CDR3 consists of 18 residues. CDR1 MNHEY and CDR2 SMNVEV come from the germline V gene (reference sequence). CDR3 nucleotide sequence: TGTGCCAGCAGTCTACGACTAGCGGGAGGCCAGGTGGGGGAGACCCAGTACTTC. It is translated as CASSLRLAGGQVGETQYF.

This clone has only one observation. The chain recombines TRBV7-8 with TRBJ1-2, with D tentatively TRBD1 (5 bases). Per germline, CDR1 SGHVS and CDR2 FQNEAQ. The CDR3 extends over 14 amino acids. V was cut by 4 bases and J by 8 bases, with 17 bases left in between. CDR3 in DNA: TGTGCCAGCAGCTATTCCCTCGGGGCTCACGGCTACACCTTC. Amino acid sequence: CASSYSLGAHGYTF.

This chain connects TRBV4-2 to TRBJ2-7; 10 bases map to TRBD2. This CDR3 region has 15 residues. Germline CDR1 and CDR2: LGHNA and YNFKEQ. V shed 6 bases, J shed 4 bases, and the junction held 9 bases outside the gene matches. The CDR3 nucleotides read TGTGCCAGCAGAGGAGCGGCTAGCGGGAGATACGAGCAGTACTTC. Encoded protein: CASRGAASGRYEQYF.

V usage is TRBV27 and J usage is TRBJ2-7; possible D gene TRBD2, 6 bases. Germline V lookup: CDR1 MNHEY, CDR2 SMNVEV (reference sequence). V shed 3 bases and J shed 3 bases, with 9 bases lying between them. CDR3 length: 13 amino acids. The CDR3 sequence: CASSLDYNYEQYF. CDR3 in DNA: TGTGCCAGCAGTTTGGACTATAACTACGAGCAGTACTTC.

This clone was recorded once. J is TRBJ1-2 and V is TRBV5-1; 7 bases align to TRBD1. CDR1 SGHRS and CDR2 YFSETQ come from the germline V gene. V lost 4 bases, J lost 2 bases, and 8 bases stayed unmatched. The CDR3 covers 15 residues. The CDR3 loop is CASSTSPGGNYGYTF. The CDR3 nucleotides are TGCGCCAGCAGCACCAGTCCAGGGGGGAACTATGGCTACACCTTC. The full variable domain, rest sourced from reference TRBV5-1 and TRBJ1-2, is KAGVTQTPRYLIKTRGQQVTLSCSPISGHRSVSWYQQTPGQGLQFLFEYFSETQRNKGNFPGRFSGRQFSNSRSEMNVSTLELGDSALYLCASSTSPGGNYGYTFGSGTRLTVV.

The CDR3 loop is CASSFPDSGTQYF. CDR3 coding DNA: TGTGCCAGCAGTTTTCCGGATTCGGGGACCCAGTACTTC. The V and J genes are TRBV6-5 and TRBJ2-5; D is ambiguous. The germline gives CDR1 MNHEY, CDR2 SVGAGI. The CDR3 contains 13 residues. V was clipped by 4 bases and J by 7 bases, with 13 bases between them.

CDR3 sequence: CASSFQGGEDTQYF. The CDR3 nucleotides are TGTGCCAGCAGCTTTCAAGGGGGTGAAGATACGCAGTATTTT. The chain joins TRBV11-2 to TRBJ2-3; D might be TRBD1 (6 bases). The CDR3 length is 14 residues. Trimming took off 3 bases at V and 5 bases at J, with 12 bases between the two ends. Germline V CDR1 and CDR2: SGHAT, FQNNGV.

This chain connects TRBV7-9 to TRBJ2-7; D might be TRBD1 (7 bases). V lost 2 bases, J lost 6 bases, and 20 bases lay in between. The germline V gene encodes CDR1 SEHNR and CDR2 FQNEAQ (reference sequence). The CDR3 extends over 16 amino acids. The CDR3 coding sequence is TGTGCCAGCAGCTTATTGGAGGGGGCTGCCGCGGTCGAGCAGTACTTC. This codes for CASSLLEGAAAVEQYF.

CDR3 in DNA: TGTGCCATCAGTAGGGGACTCATCTACGAGCAGTACTTC. Translation gives CAISRGLIYEQYF. This chain uses TRBV10-3 with TRBJ2-7; possible D gene TRBD2, 6 bases. The CDR3 sequence is 13 residues long. The germline V and J ends were trimmed by 5 bases and 3 bases, with 11 bases remaining between them. CDR1 ENHRY and CDR2 SYGVKD come from the germline V gene.

CDR3 residues: CSVGDNEQFF. CDR3 in DNA: TGCAGCGTCGGAGACAATGAGCAGTTCTTC. The rearrangement uses TRBV29-1 and TRBJ2-1, with D hard to call. The CDR3 is 10 amino acids. The V end lost 6 bases, the J end lost 5 bases, and 5 bases lay between the germline ends. Germline-derived CDR1 and CDR2 are SQVTM and ANQGSEA.

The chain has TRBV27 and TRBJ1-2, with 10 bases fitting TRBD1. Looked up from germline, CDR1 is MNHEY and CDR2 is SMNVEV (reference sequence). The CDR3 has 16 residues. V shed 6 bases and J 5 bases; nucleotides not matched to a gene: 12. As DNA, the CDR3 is TGTGCCAGCAGCACGTTAGGGACAGGGGTAGGGTATGGCTACACCTTC. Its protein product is CASSTLGTGVGYGYTF.

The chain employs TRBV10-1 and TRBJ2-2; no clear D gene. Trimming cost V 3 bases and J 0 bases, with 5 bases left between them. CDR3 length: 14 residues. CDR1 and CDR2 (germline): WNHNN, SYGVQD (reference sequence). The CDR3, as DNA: TGCGCCAGCAGTGATTACGCGAACACCGGGGAGCTGTTTTTT. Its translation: CASSDYANTGELFF.